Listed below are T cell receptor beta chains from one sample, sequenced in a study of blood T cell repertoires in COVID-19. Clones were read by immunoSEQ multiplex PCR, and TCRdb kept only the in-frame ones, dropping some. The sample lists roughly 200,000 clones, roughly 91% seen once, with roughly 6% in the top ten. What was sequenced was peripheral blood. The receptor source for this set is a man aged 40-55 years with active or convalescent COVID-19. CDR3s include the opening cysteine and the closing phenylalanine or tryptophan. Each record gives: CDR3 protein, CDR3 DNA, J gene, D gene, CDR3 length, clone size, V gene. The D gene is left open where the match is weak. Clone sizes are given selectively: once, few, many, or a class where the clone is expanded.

CDR3: CASSSRTARGSQYF
DNA: TGTGCCAGCAGCTCCAGGACCGCTAGGGGTTCCCAGTACTTC
J: TRBJ2-5
D: .
length: 14
size: .
V: TRBV7-2

CDR3: CASSHESPGLREKLFF
DNA: TGCGCCAGCAGCCACGAAAGTCCAGGGCTTCGGGAAAAACTGTTTTTT
J: TRBJ1-4
D: .
length: 16
size: .
V: TRBV4-3

CDR3: CASSYSGGDEKLFF
DNA: TGTGCCAGCAGTTACTCGGGGGGAGATGAAAAACTGTTTTTT
J: TRBJ1-4
D: .
length: 14
size: .
V: TRBV6-5

CDR3: CATIPGCGNEQFF
DNA: TGTGCCACCATTCCGGGGTGCGGTAATGAGCAGTTCTTC
J: TRBJ2-1
D: .
length: 13
size: .
V: TRBV24-1

CDR3: CASRPGQGSEAFF
DNA: TGTGCCAGCAGACCGGGACAGGGGTCTGAAGCTTTCTTT
J: TRBJ1-1
D: TRBD1
length: 13
size: .
V: TRBV28

CDR3: CASSLVSGGASETQYF
DNA: TGTGCCAGCAGCCTTGTTAGCGGGGGGGCCTCAGAGACCCAGTACTTC
J: TRBJ2-5
D: TRBD2
length: 16
size: .
V: TRBV3-1/TRBV3-2

CDR3: CASSQEGWTVNIRLFF
DNA: TGCGCCAGCAGCCAAGAAGGGTGGACAGTCAATATTAGACTGTTTTTT
J: TRBJ1-4
D: .
length: 16
size: .
V: TRBV4-1

CDR3: CASSPQGNTEAFF
DNA: TGTGCCAGCAGCCCTCAGGGGAACACTGAAGCTTTCTTT
J: TRBJ1-1
D: .
length: 13
size: .
V: TRBV7-9

CDR3: CASSRIPGQGQQETQYF
DNA: TGTGCCAGCAGCCGAATACCGGGACAGGGGCAGCAAGAGACCCAGTACTTC
J: TRBJ2-5
D: TRBD1
length: 17
size: .
V: TRBV11-2

CDR3: CASSPTGWIANYGYTF
DNA: TGCGCCAGCAGCCCGACAGGGTGGATTGCTAACTATGGCTACACCTTC
J: TRBJ1-2
D: TRBD1
length: 16
size: .
V: TRBV5-1

CDR3: CASSSSVGAGLDTDTQYF
DNA: TGTGCCAGCAGCTCCTCGGTGGGAGCGGGGCTCGACACAGATACGCAGTATTTT
J: TRBJ2-3
D: TRBD2
length: 18
size: many
V: TRBV7-9

CDR3: CASSLGQGYNEQYF
DNA: TGCGCCAGCAGCTTGGGACAGGGGTACAACGAGCAGTACTTC
J: TRBJ2-7
D: TRBD1
length: 14
size: .
V: TRBV5-1

CDR3: CASSQRQDTWGKNIQYF
DNA: TGTGCCAGCAGCCAGAGACAGGATACCTGGGGCAAAAACATTCAGTACTTC
J: TRBJ2-4
D: .
length: 17
size: .
V: TRBV14

CDR3: CASSSRGVGNNEQFF
DNA: TGTGCCAGCAGTTCTCGGGGAGTTGGTAACAATGAGCAGTTCTTC
J: TRBJ2-1
D: .
length: 15
size: .
V: TRBV6-2/TRBV6-3

CDR3: CASSIPGLTYEQYF
DNA: TGTGCCAGTAGTATCCCGGGACTCACCTACGAGCAGTACTTC
J: TRBJ2-7
D: .
length: 14
size: .
V: TRBV19

CDR3: CAISYGTSSTDTQYF
DNA: TGTGCCATCTCCTACGGGACTTCTAGCACAGATACGCAGTATTTT
J: TRBJ2-3
D: .
length: 15
size: .
V: TRBV10-3

CDR3: CASNVDRNTGELFF
DNA: TGCGCCAGCAACGTAGACAGGAACACCGGGGAGCTGTTTTTT
J: TRBJ2-2
D: .
length: 14
size: .
V: TRBV5-1

CDR3: CASSLDGRDQETQYF
DNA: TGTGCCAGCAGCTTAGACGGCCGGGACCAAGAGACCCAGTACTTC
J: TRBJ2-5
D: .
length: 15
size: once
V: TRBV7-2

CDR3: CSVTEGRTVRDEQYF
DNA: TGCAGCGTCACGGAGGGGAGGACTGTCCGGGACGAGCAGTACTTC
J: TRBJ2-7
D: .
length: 15
size: .
V: TRBV29-1

CDR3: CASSESGTSGTLKYNEQFF
DNA: TGTGCCAGCAGCGAATCCGGGACTAGCGGGACCTTAAAGTACAATGAGCAGTTCTTC
J: TRBJ2-1
D: TRBD2
length: 19
size: .
V: TRBV9

CDR3: CASSGTGPINSPLHF
DNA: TGCGCCAGCAGTGGGACAGGCCCTATTAATTCACCCCTCCACTTT
J: TRBJ1-6
D: TRBD1
length: 15
size: .
V: TRBV5-1

CDR3: CASSQDTSGSYNEQFF
DNA: TGCGCCAGCAGCCAAGATACTAGCGGGAGCTACAATGAGCAGTTCTTC
J: TRBJ2-1
D: TRBD2
length: 16
size: .
V: TRBV4-1

CDR3: CASSLGSKGNEQFF
DNA: TGTGCCAGCAGCTTAGGGTCCAAGGGGAATGAGCAGTTCTTC
J: TRBJ2-1
D: .
length: 14
size: .
V: TRBV28

CDR3: CASNFDRDGWLAQYF
DNA: TGTGCCAGCAACTTTGACAGGGATGGATGGTTGGCCCAGTACTTC
J: TRBJ2-5
D: TRBD1
length: 15
size: .
V: TRBV7-9

CDR3: CASSLRWSGRELPYNEQFF
DNA: TGTGCCAGCAGCTTGAGATGGTCGGGACGGGAGCTTCCCTACAATGAGCAGTTCTTC
J: TRBJ2-1
D: .
length: 19
size: .
V: TRBV5-8

CDR3: CARRGEQYF
DNA: TGTGCCAGAAGGGGGGAGCAGTACTTC
J: TRBJ2-7
D: .
length: 9
size: .
V: TRBV9

CDR3: CASSHQTVYGYTF
DNA: TGTGCCAGCAGCCACCAGACAGTCTATGGCTACACCTTC
J: TRBJ1-2
D: .
length: 13
size: .
V: TRBV3-1/TRBV3-2

CDR3: CASSFRRGPMYEQYF
DNA: TGTGCCAGCAGCTTCCGGCGGGGGCCCATGTACGAGCAGTACTTC
J: TRBJ2-7
D: .
length: 15
size: .
V: TRBV7-7

CDR3: CASTKVSGQTYEQYF
DNA: TGTGCCAGCACGAAGGTTTCGGGACAGACCTACGAGCAGTACTTC
J: TRBJ2-7
D: TRBD1
length: 15
size: few
V: TRBV2

CDR3: CASSLAGLGNTGELFF
DNA: TGTGCCAGCAGCTTAGCGGGACTAGGGAACACCGGGGAGCTGTTTTTT
J: TRBJ2-2
D: TRBD2
length: 16
size: .
V: TRBV7-2

CDR3: CASSLAVTRETQYF
DNA: TGTGCCAGCAGCTTAGCCGTGACACGAGAGACCCAGTACTTC
J: TRBJ2-5
D: .
length: 14
size: .
V: TRBV7-9

CDR3: CASSPGGTAAYEQYF
DNA: TGTGCCAGCAGCCCCGGAGGGACGGCCGCCTACGAGCAGTACTTC
J: TRBJ2-7
D: .
length: 15
size: .
V: TRBV4-2